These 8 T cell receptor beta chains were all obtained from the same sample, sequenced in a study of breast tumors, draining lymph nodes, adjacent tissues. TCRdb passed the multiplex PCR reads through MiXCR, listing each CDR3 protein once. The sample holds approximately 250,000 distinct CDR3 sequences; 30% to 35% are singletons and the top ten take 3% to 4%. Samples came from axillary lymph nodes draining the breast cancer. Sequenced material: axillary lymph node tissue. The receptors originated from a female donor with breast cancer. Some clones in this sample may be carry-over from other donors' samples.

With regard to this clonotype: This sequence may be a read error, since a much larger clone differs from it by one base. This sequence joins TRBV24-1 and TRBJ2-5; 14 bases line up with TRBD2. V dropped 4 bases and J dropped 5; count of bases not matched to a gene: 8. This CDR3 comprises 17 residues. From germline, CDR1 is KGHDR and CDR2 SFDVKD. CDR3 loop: CATSDPRGLAGVETQYF. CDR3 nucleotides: TGTGCCACCAGTGACCCCAGGGGACTAGCGGGAGTTGAGACCCAGTACTTC.

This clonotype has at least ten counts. In DNA form, the CDR3 reads TGTGCCTGGACGGGACTCCGGAACACCGGGGAGCTGTTTTTT. Encoded protein: CAWTGLRNTGELFF. J is TRBJ2-2 and V is TRBV30; D is possibly TRBD2 (6 bases). CDR1 and CDR2 from the germline V gene are GTSNPN and SVGIG (reference sequence). The germline V and J ends were trimmed by 4 bases and 1 base, with 10 bases remaining between them. There are 14 residues in the CDR3.

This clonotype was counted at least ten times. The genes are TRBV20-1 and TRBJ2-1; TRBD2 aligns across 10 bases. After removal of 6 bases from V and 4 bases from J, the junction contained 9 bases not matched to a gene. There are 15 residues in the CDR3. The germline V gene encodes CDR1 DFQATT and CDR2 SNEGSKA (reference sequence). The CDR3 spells CSAKRGLAAYNEQFF. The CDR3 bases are TGCAGTGCCAAGAGAGGACTAGCGGCGTACAATGAGCAGTTCTTC.

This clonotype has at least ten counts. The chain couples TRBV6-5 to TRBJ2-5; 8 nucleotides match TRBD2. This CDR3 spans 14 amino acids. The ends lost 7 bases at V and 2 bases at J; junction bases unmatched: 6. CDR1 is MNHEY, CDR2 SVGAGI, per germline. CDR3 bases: TGTGCCAGCACCTCACTAGCGGAACAAGAGACCCAGTACTTC. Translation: CASTSLAEQETQYF.

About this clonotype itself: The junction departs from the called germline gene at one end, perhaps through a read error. The CDR3 nucleotides are TGTGCCAGCAGCCAAGGGGCAGTTGGGTATGAAAAACTGTCTTTT. Translated: CASSQGAVGYEKLSF. V gene TRBV3-1 combines with J gene TRBJ1-4; D unclear. The germline CDR1 and CDR2 sequences are LGHDT and YNNKEL (reference sequence). There are 15 residues in the CDR3.

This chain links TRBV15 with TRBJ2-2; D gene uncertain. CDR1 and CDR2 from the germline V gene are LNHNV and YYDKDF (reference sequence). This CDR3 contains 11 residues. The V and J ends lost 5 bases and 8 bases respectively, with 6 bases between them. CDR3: CATSATGELFF. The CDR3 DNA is TGTGCCACCAGCGCGACAGGGGAGCTGTTTTTT. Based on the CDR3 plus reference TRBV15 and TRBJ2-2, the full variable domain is DAMVIQNPRYQVTQFGKPVTLSCSQTLNHNVMYWYQQKSSQAPKLLFHYYDKDFNNEADTPDNFQSRRPNTSFCFLDIRSPGLGDTAMYLCATSATGELFFGEGSRLTVL.

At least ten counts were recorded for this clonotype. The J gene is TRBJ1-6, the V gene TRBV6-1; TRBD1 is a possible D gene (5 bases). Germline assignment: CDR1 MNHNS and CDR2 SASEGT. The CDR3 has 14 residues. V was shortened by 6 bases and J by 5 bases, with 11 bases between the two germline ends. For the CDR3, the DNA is TGTGCCAGCAGCGCGGGACGGAATAATTCACCCCTCCACTTT. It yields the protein CASSAGRNNSPLHF.

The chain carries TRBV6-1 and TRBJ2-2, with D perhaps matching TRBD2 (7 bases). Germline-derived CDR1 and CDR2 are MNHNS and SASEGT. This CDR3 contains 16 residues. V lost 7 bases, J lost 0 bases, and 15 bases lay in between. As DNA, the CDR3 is TGTGCCAGCAAGGGGGGGGGGGTGCCGAACACCGGGGAGCTGTTTTTT. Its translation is CASKGGGVPNTGELFF.